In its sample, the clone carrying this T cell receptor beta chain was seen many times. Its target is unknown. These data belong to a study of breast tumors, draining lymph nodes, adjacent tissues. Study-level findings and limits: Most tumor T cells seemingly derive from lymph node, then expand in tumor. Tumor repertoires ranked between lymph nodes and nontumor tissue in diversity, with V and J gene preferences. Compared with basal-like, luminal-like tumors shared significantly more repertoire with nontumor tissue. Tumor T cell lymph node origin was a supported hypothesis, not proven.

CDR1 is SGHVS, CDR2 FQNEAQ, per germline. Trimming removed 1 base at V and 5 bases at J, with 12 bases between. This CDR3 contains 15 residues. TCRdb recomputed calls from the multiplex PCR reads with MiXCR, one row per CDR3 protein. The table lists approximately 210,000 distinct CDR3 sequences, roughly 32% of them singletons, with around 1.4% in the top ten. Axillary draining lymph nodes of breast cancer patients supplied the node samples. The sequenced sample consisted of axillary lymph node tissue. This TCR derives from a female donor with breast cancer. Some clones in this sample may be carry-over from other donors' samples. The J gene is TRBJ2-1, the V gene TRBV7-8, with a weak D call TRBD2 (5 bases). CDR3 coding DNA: TGTGCCAGCAGCTTAGTTCCCTTCGGGGACAATGAGCAGTTCTTC. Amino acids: CASSLVPFGDNEQFF.